This TCR beta chain was recovered during a study of T cell responses to AZD1222 COVID-19 vaccine. TCRdb's table, derived via immunoSEQ multiplex PCR, lists solely in-frame clones and lacks some. The sample lists approximately 100,000 clones; more than 75% were seen once. The material was peripheral blood, obtained on day 0 of AZD1222 vaccination. This TCR derives from an adult in good health.

The CDR3 sequence: CASSLGAPQGASQPQHF. As DNA, the CDR3 is TGTGCCAGCAGCTTAGGGGCCCCGCAGGGAGCCAGTCAGCCCCAGCATTTT. The V and J genes are TRBV7-8 and TRBJ1-5; possibly TRBD1 for D (5 bases). Germline assignment: CDR1 SGHVS and CDR2 FQNEAQ. The length of the CDR3 is 17 residues. V lost 1 base and J lost 6, with 19 bases in between.